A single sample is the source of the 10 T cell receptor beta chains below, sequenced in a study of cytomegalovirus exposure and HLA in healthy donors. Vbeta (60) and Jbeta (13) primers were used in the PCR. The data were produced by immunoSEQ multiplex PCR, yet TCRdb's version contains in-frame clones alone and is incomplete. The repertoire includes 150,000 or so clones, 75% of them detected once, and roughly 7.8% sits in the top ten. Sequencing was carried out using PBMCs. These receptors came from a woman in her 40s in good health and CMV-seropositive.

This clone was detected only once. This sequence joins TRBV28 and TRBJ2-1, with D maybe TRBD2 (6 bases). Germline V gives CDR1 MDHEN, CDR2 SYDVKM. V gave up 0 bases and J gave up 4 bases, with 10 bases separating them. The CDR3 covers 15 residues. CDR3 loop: CASSLWGSGYNEQFF. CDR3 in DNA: TGTGCCAGCAGTTTATGGGGGAGCGGGTACAATGAGCAGTTCTTC. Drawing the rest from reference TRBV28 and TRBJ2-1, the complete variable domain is DVKVTQSSRYLVKRTGEKVFLECVQDMDHENMFWYRQDPGLGLRLIYFSYDVKMKEKGDIPEGYSVSREKKERFSLILESASTNQTSMYLCASSLWGSGYNEQFFGPGTRLTVL.

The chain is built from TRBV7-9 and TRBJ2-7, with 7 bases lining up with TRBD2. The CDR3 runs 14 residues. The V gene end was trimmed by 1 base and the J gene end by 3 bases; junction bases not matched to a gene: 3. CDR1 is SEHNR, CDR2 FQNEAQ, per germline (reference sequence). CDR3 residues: CASSLGASGYEQYF. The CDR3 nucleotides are TGTGCCAGCAGCTTAGGCGCTAGCGGCTACGAGCAGTACTTC.

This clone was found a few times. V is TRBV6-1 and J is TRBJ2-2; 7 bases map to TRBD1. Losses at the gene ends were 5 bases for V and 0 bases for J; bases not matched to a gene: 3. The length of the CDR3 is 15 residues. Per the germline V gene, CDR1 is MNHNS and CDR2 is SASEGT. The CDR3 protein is CASSLTGPNTGELFF. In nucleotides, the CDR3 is TGTGCCAGCAGTTTGACAGGGCCGAACACCGGGGAGCTGTTTTTT.

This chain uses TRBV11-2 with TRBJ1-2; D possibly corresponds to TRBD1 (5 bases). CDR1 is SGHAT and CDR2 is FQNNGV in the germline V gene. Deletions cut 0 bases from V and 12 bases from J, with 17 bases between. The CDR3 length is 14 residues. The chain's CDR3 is CASSLDNRPWGHTF. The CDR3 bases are TGTGCCAGCAGCTTAGATAACAGACCCTGGGGCCACACCTTC.

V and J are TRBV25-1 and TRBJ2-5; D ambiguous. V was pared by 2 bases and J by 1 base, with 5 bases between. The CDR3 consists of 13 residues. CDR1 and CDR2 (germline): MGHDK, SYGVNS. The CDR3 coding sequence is TGTGCCAGCAGTGAACAGTTCCAAGAGACCCAGTACTTC. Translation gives CASSEQFQETQYF.

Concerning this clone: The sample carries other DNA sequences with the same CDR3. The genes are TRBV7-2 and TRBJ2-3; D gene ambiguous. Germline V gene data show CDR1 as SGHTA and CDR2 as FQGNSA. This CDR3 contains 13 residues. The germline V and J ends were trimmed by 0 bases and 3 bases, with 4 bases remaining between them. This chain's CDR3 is CASSLARTDTQYF. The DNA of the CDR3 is TGTGCCAGCAGCTTAGCGCGAACAGATACGCAGTATTTT.

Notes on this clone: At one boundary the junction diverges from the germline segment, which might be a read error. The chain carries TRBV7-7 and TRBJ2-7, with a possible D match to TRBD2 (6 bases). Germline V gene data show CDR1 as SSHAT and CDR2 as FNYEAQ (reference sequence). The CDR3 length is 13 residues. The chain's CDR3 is CASSLAGSSEQYF. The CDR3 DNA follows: TGTGCTAGCAGCTTGGCGGGGTCCTCCGAGCAGTACTTC.

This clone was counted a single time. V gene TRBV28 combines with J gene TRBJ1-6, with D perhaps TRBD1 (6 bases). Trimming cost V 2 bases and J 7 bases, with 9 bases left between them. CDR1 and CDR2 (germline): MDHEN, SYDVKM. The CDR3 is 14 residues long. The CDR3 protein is CASSLVQGNSPLHF. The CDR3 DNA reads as TGTGCCAGCAGTTTAGTCCAGGGGAATTCACCCCTCCACTTT.

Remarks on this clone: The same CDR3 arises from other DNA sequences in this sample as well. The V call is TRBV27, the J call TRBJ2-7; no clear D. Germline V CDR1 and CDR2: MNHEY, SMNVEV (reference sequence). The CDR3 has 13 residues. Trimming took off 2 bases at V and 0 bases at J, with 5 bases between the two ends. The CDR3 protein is CASSLINSYEQYF. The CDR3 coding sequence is TGTGCCAGCAGTTTAATAAACTCCTACGAGCAGTACTTC.

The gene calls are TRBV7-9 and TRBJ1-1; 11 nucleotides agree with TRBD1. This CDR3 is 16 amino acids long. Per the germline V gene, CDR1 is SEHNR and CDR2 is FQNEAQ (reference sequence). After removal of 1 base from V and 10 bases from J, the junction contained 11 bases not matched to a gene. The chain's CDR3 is CASSLGGTGGTCVAFF. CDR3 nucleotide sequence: TGTGCCAGCAGCTTAGGGGGGACAGGGGGAACTTGTGTAGCTTTCTTT.